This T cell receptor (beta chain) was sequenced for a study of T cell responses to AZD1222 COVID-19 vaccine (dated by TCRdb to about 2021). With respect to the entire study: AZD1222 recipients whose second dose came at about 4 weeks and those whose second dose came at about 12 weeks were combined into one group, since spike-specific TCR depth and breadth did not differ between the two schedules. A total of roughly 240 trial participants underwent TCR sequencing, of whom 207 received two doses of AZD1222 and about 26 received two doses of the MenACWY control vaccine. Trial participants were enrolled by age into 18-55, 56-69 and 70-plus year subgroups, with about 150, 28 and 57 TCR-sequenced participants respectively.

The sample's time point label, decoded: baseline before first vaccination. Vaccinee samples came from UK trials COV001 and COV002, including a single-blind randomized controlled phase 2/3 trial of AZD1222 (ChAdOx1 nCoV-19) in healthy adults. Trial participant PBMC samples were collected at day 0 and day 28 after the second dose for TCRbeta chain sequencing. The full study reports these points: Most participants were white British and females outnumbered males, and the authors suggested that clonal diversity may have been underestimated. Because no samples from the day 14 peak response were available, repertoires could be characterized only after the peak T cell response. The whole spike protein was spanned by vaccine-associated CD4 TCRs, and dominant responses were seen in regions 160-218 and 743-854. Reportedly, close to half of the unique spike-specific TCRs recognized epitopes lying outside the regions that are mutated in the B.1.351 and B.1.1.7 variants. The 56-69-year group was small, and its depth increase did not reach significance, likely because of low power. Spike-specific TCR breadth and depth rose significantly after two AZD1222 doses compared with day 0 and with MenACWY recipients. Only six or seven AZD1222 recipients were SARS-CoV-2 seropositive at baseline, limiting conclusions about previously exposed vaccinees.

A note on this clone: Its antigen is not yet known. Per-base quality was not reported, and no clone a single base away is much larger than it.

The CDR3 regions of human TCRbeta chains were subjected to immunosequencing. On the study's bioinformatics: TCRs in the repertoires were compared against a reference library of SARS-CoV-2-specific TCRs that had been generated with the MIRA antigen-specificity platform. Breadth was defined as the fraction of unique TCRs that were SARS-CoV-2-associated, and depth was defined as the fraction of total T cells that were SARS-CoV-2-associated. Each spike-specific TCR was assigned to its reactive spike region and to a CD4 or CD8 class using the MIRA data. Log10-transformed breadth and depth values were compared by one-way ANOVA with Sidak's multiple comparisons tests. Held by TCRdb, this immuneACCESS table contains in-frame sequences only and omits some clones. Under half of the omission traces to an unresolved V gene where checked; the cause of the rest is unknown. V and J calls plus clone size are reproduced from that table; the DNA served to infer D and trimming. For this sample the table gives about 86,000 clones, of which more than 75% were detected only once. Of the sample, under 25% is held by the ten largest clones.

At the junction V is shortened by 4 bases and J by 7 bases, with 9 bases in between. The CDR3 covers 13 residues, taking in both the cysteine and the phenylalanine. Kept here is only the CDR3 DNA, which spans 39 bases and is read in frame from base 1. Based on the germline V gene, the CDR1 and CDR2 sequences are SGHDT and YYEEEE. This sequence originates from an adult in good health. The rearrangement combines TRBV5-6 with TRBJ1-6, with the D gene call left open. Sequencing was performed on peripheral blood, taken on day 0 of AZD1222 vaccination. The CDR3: CASSTGPNSPLHF. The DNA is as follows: TGTGCCAGCAGCACCGGTCCCAATTCACCCCTCCACTTT.